Described below is a single TCR beta chain sequence and its context. The antigen remains undetermined. The germline V gene has CDR1 SQVTM and CDR2 ANQGSEA. The V end was cut by 7 bases, the J end by 2 bases, with 14 bases between. CDR3 size: 13 residues. This sample is part of a study of blood T cells in healthy people across ages. Study results and caveats: Greater diversity and more naive CD4+ cells were seen in long-lived donors than in aged donors.

The use of a sample-barcoded 5' primer and a J-beta primer mix characterized a second PCR of about 7 to 12 cycles. TCRdb ran MiXCR on the 5' RACE reads and lists one entry per CDR3 protein. The profile covers approximately 800,000 distinct CDR3 sequences, with about 48% appearing a single time and roughly 37% taken by the ten largest. The TCR comes from an older man in good health. The chain recombines TRBV29-1 with TRBJ2-5, with D perhaps matching TRBD1 (6 bases). The sequenced material came from blood. The CDR3 bases are TGCAGCGGGACACAGGGTTATCAAGAGACCCAGTACTTC. It is translated as CSGTQGYQETQYF.